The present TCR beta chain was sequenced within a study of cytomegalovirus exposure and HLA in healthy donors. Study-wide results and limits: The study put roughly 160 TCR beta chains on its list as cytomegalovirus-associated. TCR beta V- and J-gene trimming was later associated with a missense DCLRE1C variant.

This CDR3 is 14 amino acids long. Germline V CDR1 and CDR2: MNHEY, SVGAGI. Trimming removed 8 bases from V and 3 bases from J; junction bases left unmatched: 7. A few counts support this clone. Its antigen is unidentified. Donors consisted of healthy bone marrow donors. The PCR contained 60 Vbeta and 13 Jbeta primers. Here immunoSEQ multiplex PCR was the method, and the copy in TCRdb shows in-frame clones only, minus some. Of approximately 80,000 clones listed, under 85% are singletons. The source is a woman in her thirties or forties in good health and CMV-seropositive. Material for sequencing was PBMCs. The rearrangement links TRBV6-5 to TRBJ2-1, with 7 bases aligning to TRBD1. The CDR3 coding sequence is TGTGCCAGCTCCTCCTGGGACAGCTACAATGAGCAGTTCTTC. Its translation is CASSSWDSYNEQFF.